This T cell receptor (beta chain) was found in a study of blood T cell repertoires in COVID-19. V was trimmed by 2 bases and J by 3 bases, leaving 5 bases between them. Germline CDR1 and CDR2: GTSNPN and SVGIG (reference sequence). The CDR3 extends over 12 amino acids. The protocol was immunoSEQ multiplex PCR, while the TCRdb copy is restricted to in-frame clones and leaves out a portion. The profile shows about 36,000 clones, approximately 78% of them singletons. Sequenced: peripheral blood. The TCR was taken from a human donor in a cohort sampled during active or convalescent COVID-19. The donor label of this sample is uncertain. The genes are TRBV30 and TRBJ1-3, with D unclear. The CDR3 is CAWSLFGNTIYF. CDR3 DNA: TGTGCCTGGAGTCTTTTTGGAAACACCATATATTTT.